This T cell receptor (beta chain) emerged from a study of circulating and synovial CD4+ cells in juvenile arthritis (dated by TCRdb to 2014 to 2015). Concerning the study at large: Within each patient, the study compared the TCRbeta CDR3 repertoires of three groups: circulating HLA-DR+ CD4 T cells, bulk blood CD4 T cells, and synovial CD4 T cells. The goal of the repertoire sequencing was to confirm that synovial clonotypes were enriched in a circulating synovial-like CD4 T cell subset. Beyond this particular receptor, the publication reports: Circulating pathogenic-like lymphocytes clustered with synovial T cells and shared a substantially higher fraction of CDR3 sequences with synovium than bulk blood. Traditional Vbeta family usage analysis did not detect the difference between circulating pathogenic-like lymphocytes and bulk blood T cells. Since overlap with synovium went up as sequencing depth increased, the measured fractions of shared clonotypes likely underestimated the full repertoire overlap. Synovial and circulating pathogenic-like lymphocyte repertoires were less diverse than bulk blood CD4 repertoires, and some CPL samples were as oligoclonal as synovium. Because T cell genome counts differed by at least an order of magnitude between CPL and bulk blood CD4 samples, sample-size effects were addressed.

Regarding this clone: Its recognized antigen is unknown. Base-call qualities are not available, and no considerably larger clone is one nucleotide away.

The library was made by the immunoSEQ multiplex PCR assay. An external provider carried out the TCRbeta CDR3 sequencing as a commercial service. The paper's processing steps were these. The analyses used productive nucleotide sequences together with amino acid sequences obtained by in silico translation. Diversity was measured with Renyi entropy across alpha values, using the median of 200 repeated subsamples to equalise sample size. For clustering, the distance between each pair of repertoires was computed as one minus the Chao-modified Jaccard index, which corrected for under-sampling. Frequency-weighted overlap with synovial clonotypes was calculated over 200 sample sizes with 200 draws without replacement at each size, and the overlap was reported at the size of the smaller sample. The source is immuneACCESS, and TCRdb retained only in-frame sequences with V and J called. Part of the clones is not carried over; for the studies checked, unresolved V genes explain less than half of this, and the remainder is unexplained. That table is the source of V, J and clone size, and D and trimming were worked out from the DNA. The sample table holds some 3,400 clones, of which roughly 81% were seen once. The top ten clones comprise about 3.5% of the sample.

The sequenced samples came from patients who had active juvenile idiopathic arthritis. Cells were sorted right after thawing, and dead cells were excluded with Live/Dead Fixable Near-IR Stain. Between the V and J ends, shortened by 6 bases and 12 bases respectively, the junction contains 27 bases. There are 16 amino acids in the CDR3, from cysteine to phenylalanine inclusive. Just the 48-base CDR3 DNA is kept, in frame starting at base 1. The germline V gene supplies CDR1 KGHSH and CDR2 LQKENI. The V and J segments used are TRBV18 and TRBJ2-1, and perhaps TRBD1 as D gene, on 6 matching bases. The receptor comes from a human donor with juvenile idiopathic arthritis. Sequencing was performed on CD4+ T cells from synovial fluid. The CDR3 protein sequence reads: CASSPASSRGSSGQFF. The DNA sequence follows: TGTGCCAGCTCCCCGGCTAGTAGCAGGGGAAGTTCGGGGCAGTTCTTC.